The 27 T cell receptor beta chains reported below all come from one sample, sequenced in a study of cytomegalovirus exposure and HLA in healthy donors. PCR involved 60 Vbeta and 13 Jbeta primers. Assay: immunoSEQ multiplex PCR; the TCRdb copy retains only in-frame clones and omits some. The sample lists under 200,000 clones; approximately 80% were seen once. Sequencing was carried out using PBMCs. These receptors were taken from a woman in her 50s in good health and CMV-seronegative.

The chain has TRBV5-8 and TRBJ2-7; 8 bases are shared with TRBD2. Per the germline V gene, CDR1 is SGHTS and CDR2 is YDEGEE. CDR3 length: 14 amino acids. The trim removed 4 bases at V and 4 bases at J, leaving 7 bases unmatched. DNA for the CDR3: TGTGCCAGCAGCGGGGGGCGCGGGAGGTACGAGCAGTACTTC. This translates into CASSGGRGRYEQYF.

The genes are TRBV5-1 and TRBJ1-2; tentatively, D is TRBD1 (5 bases). Trimming shortened V by 2 bases and J by 4 bases, and 9 bases separated the two germline ends. Germline CDR1 and CDR2: SGHRS and YFSETQ. The CDR3 totals 13 residues. This chain's CDR3 is CASSFSGGYGYTF. As DNA, the CDR3 is TGCGCCAGCAGCTTCTCCGGGGGCTATGGCTACACCTTC.

The V and J genes are TRBV2 and TRBJ2-7; maybe TRBD1 (6 bases). Germline CDR1 and CDR2: SNHLY and FYNNEI. The CDR3 is 14 residues long. Trimming left V 6 bases short and J 1 base short, with 13 bases between. Written as DNA, the CDR3 is TGTGCCAGCAGGAGGACAGACCCATCCTACGAGCAGTACTTC. Its protein is CASRRTDPSYEQYF.

The chain joins TRBV28 to TRBJ2-7, with no clear D. The length of the CDR3 is 13 residues. Germline V gives CDR1 MDHEN, CDR2 SYDVKM. Trimming pared 5 bases from V and 7 bases from J, leaving 15 bases between. CDR3 nucleotide sequence: TGTGCCAGCAGTCTCCCGGAGAAGGATGAGCAGTACTTC. Residues: CASSLPEKDEQYF.

The V and J genes are TRBV27 and TRBJ1-1; D is undetermined. CDR3 length: 15 residues. Trimming cost V 0 bases and J 3 bases, with 11 bases left between them. CDR1 and CDR2 from the germline V gene are MNHEY and SMNVEV (reference sequence). The CDR3 DNA follows: TGTGCCAGCAGTTTATCCAAGTACGGGGACACTGAAGCTTTCTTT. It codes for CASSLSKYGDTEAFF.

The V gene is TRBV7-9, the J gene TRBJ1-5, with D tentatively TRBD1 (6 bases). The germline V gene encodes CDR1 SEHNR and CDR2 FQNEAQ (reference sequence). Trimming pared 5 bases from V and 1 base from J, leaving 9 bases between. The CDR3 contains 14 residues. The CDR3 is CASSLQGSNQPQHF. The CDR3 bases are TGTGCCAGCAGCCTTCAGGGGAGCAATCAGCCCCAGCATTTT.

This clone was seen a few times. V usage is TRBV28 and J usage is TRBJ2-7, with D possibly TRBD1 on 6 matching bases. The CDR3 covers 12 residues. Trimming removed 7 bases from V and 3 bases from J, with 10 bases in between. CDR1 and CDR2 from the germline V gene are MDHEN and SYDVKM. The CDR3 coding sequence is TGTGCCAGCACCCAACAGGGCTACGAGCAGTACTTC. It translates to CASTQQGYEQYF.

This sequence joins TRBV6-1 and TRBJ2-2, with TRBD1 matching over 7 bases. In germline, CDR1 is MNHNS, CDR2 SASEGT. CDR3 length equals 15 residues. V was clipped by 7 bases and J by 0 bases; unmatched bases: 5. In DNA form, the CDR3 reads TGTGCCAGCATTCGGGACAGCTCGAACACCGGGGAGCTGTTTTTT. Encoded protein: CASIRDSSNTGELFF.

The chain couples TRBV28 to TRBJ1-6, with 8 bases that match TRBD1. The CDR3 consists of 17 residues. V dropped 5 bases and J dropped 8; count of bases not matched to a gene: 14. Germline lookup yields CDR1 MDHEN and CDR2 SYDVKM. In DNA, the CDR3 is TGTGCCAGCAGTCCCCCGCTGACAGGGGTTGAGGATTCACCCCTCCACTTT. Translating gives CASSPPLTGVEDSPLHF.

The rearrangement joins TRBV6-5 to TRBJ2-5, with 9 bases lining up with TRBD1. The J call may not be correct, given that the DNA end is closer to TRBJ2-7. The CDR3 covers 13 residues. Germline V gene lookup returns CDR1 MNHEY and CDR2 SVGAGI. The CDR3 protein is CASRGQGRNEQYF. CDR3 nucleotides: TGTGCCAGCAGAGGACAGGGGCGGAACGAGCAGTACTTC.

In this sample, this clone turned up a few times. The chain recombines TRBV9 with TRBJ2-1; D not resolved. CDR1 is SGDLS and CDR2 is YYNGEE in the germline V gene. Trimming removed 0 bases from V and 5 bases from J, with 3 bases in between. The CDR3 has 12 amino acids. CDR3: CASSVDNNEQFF. CDR3 in DNA: TGTGCCAGCAGCGTAGATAACAATGAGCAGTTCTTC.

This chain connects TRBV28 to TRBJ2-1; tentatively, D is TRBD2 (7 bases). The CDR3 runs to 13 residues. The germline V gene has CDR1 MDHEN and CDR2 SYDVKM. The ends were cut back, 5 bases at V and 3 bases at J, with 8 bases in the middle. In DNA, the CDR3 is TGTGCCAGCAGTAGGGGGGGCTACAATGAGCAGTTCTTC. It translates to CASSRGGYNEQFF.

The rearrangement joins TRBV2 to TRBJ1-5; no clear D. The V end lost 6 bases, the J end lost 6 bases, and 12 bases lay between the germline ends. Per the germline V gene, CDR1 is SNHLY and CDR2 is FYNNEI. The CDR3 is made up of 13 amino acids. Written as DNA, the CDR3 is TGTGCCAGCAGGGGCCGTCGGGGTCAGCCCCAGCATTTT. Encoded protein: CASRGRRGQPQHF.

The rearrangement uses TRBV28 and TRBJ2-7; TRBD2 matches at 7 bases. Germline values: CDR1 MDHEN, CDR2 SYDVKM. The CDR3 is 14 residues long. V dropped 7 bases and J dropped 0; count of bases not matched to a gene: 6. CDR3 bases: TGTGCCAGCACCTTAAGCGGGGCCTCCTACGAGCAGTACTTC. It translates to CASTLSGASYEQYF.

The chain carries TRBV27 and TRBJ1-1; maybe TRBD1 (5 bases). Germline CDR1 MNHEY, CDR2 SMNVEV (reference sequence). Trimming took off 5 bases at V and 6 bases at J, with 13 bases between the two ends. This CDR3 spans 13 amino acids. The CDR3 DNA reads as TGTGCCAGCAGTCCCATGGGGGGTGCTGAAGCTTTCTTT. It codes for CASSPMGGAEAFF.

The chain has TRBV7-9 and TRBJ2-7; weak D call: TRBD2 (5 bases). V dropped 8 bases and J dropped 3 bases, with 17 bases sitting between them. From germline, CDR1 is SEHNR and CDR2 FQNEAQ (reference sequence). The CDR3 loop spans 14 amino acids. The CDR3 DNA sequence: TGTGCCAGCTTCAGATGGGGTCGGGACTACGAGCAGTACTTC. It encodes CASFRWGRDYEQYF.

V is TRBV2 and J is TRBJ1-1; a possible D gene is TRBD1 (6 bases). Looked up from germline, CDR1 is SNHLY and CDR2 is FYNNEI. The CDR3 length is 13 residues. V was trimmed by 4 bases and J by 2 bases, leaving 8 bases between them. DNA of the CDR3: TGTGCCAGCAGTGCGGACAGCAACACTGAAGCTTTCTTT. It codes for CASSADSNTEAFF.

V and J are TRBV21-1 and TRBJ2-7; the DNA was not used to check the table's D call, TRBD1. TRBV21-1 is a documented pseudogene. The CDR3 consists of 16 residues. The chain's CDR3 is CASSTPGQVKSYEQYF. Written as DNA, the CDR3 is TGTGCCAGCAGCACCCCGGGACAGGTAAAATCCTACGAGCAGTACTTC.

About this clone itself: Other DNA sequences of this sample code for an identical CDR3. V is TRBV28 and J is TRBJ1-2, with TRBD1 as a possible D gene (6 bases). CDR3 length equals 17 residues. Germline V gene data show CDR1 as MDHEN and CDR2 as SYDVKM. V lost 3 bases and J lost 3, with 20 bases in between. CDR3 region: CASSLGLGGGPYYGYTF. Here the CDR3 DNA reads TGTGCCAGCAGTTTGGGTTTGGGGGGGGGCCCTTACTATGGCTACACCTTC.

The chain carries TRBV7-3 and TRBJ2-3, with 10 bases fitting TRBD1. Germline trimming cut 5 bases from V and 4 bases from J; bases unmatched to any gene: 9. CDR3 size: 16 residues. Looked up from germline, CDR1 is SGHTA and CDR2 is FQGTGA. This CDR3 reads CASSPLGTGAPDTQYF. Written as DNA, the CDR3 is TGTGCCAGCAGCCCCCTCGGGACAGGGGCTCCAGATACGCAGTATTTT.

The V call is TRBV4-1, the J call TRBJ1-2, with 9 bases that match TRBD1. This CDR3 spans 14 amino acids. Germline-derived CDR1 and CDR2 are MGHRA and YSYEKL. After removal of 1 base from V and 5 bases from J, the junction contained 2 bases not matched to a gene. The CDR3 DNA follows: TGCGCCAGCAGCCAAGGGGACAGGGCTTATGGCTACACCTTC. Protein: CASSQGDRAYGYTF.

V gene TRBV13 combines with J gene TRBJ2-1; D gene unclear. CDR3 size: 14 residues. Trimming cost V 5 bases and J 9 bases, with 17 bases left between them. Germline V gene lookup returns CDR1 PRHDT and CDR2 FYEKMQ (reference sequence). CDR3: CASSTTLRVLEQFF. The CDR3 DNA reads TGTGCCAGCAGCACCACCCTCCGGGTCCTTGAGCAGTTCTTC.

This clone occurred a few times. This sequence joins TRBV6-6 and TRBJ1-5, with TRBD1 as a possible D gene (5 bases). This CDR3 spans 15 amino acids. Germline CDR1 is MNHNY and CDR2 is SVGAGI (reference sequence). V was shortened by 7 bases and J by 5 bases, with 18 bases between the two germline ends. The CDR3 nucleotides are TGTGCCAGCAAAACAAGGGGAGGCCTTGATCAGCCCCAGCATTTT. It codes for CASKTRGGLDQPQHF.

The genes are TRBV4-3 and TRBJ2-1, with TRBD2 matching 11 bases. V lost 4 bases, J lost 1 base, and 9 bases stayed unmatched. The germline V gene has CDR1 LGHNA and CDR2 YSLEER. The CDR3 totals 18 residues. CDR3 in amino acids: CASSPGTSGALSYNEQFF. The CDR3 DNA is TGCGCCAGCAGCCCTGGGACTAGCGGCGCCCTATCCTACAATGAGCAGTTCTTC.

This chain uses TRBV18 with TRBJ1-1; 8 nucleotides match TRBD1. The V gene end was trimmed by 4 bases and the J gene end by 5 bases; junction bases not matched to a gene: 9. The CDR3 sequence is 15 residues long. Germline V gives CDR1 KGHSH, CDR2 LQKENI. The CDR3 nucleotides are TGTGCCAGCTCACTTCGGACAGGGTTGAGTACTGAAGCTTTCTTT. This translates into CASSLRTGLSTEAFF.

The table lists this clone with a count of one. CDR3 residues: CASSLIAAAETQYF. DNA for the CDR3: TGTGCCAGCAGCTTAATTGCGGCGGCAGAGACCCAGTACTTC. This chain uses TRBV7-3 with TRBJ2-5; no definite D call. The CDR3 is made up of 14 amino acids. Germline values: CDR1 SGHTA, CDR2 FQGTGA. The ends were cut back, 1 base at V and 4 bases at J, with 10 bases in the middle.

The rearrangement joins TRBV7-3 to TRBJ2-1; 7 nucleotides align to TRBD2. Trimming took 2 bases from V and 8 from J; bases not matched to a gene: 9. The CDR3 runs to 15 residues. Looked up from germline, CDR1 is SGHTA and CDR2 is FQGTGA. The CDR3: CASSLLPAGSHEQFF. CDR3 DNA sequence: TGTGCCAGCAGCTTATTACCAGCGGGATCACATGAGCAGTTCTTC.